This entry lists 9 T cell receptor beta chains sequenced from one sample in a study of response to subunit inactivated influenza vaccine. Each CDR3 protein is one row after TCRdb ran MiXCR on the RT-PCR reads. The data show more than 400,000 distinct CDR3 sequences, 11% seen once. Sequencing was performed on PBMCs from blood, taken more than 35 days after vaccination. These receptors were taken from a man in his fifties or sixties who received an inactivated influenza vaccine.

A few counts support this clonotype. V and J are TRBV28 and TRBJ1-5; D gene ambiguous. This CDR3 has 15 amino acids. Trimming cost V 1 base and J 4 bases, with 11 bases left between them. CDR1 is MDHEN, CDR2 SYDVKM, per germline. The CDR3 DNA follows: TGTGCCAGCAGTTTATTGACAAGTTCTAATCAGCCCCAGCATTTT. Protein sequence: CASSLLTSSNQPQHF.

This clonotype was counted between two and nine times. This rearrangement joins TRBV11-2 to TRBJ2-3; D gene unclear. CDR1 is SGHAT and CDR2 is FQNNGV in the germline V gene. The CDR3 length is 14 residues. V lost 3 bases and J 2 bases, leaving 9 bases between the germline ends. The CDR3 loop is CASSFDGPTDTQYF. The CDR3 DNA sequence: TGTGCCAGCAGCTTTGACGGACCCACAGATACGCAGTATTTT. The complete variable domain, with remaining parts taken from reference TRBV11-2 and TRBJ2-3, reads EAGVAQSPRYKIIEKRQSVAFWCNPISGHATLYWYQQILGQGPKLLIQFQNNGVVDDSQLPKDRFSAERLKGVDSTLKIQPAKLEDSAVYLCASSFDGPTDTQYFGPGTRLTVL.

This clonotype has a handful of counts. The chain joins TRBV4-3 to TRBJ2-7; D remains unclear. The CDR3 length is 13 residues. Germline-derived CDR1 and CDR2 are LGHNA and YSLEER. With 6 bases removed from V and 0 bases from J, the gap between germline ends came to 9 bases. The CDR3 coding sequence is TGCGCCAGCAGTGCCTCCCACTCCTACGAGCAGTACTTC. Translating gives CASSASHSYEQYF.

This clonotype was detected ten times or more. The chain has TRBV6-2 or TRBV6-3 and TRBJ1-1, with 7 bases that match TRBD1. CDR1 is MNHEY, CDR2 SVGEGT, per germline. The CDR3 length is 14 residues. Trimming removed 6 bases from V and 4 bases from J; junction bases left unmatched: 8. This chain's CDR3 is CASRRQGGTTEAFF. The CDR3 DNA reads TGTGCCAGCAGGCGACAGGGAGGGACCACTGAAGCTTTCTTT.

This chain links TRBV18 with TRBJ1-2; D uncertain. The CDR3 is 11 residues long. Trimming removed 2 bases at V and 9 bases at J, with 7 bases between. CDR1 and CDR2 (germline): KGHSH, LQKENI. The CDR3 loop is CASSPGRSYTF. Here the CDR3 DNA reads TGTGCCAGCTCACCAGGACGGAGCTACACCTTC.

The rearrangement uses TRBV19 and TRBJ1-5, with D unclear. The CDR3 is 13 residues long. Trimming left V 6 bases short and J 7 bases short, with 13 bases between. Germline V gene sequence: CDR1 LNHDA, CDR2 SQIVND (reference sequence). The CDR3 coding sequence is TGTGCCAGTAGCGAAGAGTCTGGGCAGCCCCAGCATTTT. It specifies CASSEESGQPQHF. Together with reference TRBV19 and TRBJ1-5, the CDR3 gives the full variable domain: DGGITQSPKYLFRKEGQNVTLSCEQNLNHDAMYWYRQDPGQGLRLIYYSQIVNDFQKGDIAEGYSVSREKKESFPLTVTSAQKNPTAFYLCASSEESGQPQHFGDGTRLSIL.

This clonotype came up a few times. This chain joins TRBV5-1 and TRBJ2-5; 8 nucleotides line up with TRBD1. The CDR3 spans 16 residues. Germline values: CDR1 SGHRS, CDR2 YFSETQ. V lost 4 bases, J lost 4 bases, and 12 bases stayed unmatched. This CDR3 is CASSADTGGWRETQYF. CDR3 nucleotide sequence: TGCGCCAGCAGCGCGGACACAGGGGGTTGGCGAGAGACCCAGTACTTC. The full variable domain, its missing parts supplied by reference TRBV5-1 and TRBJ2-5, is KAGVTQTPRYLIKTRGQQVTLSCSPISGHRSVSWYQQTPGQGLQFLFEYFSETQRNKGNFPGRFSGRQFSNSRSEMNVSTLELGDSALYLCASSADTGGWRETQYFGPGTRLLVL.

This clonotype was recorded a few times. The CDR3 sequence: CASSQEASGAGTQYF. CDR3 DNA: TGCGCCAGCAGCCAAGAGGCTAGCGGGGCGGGGACCCAGTACTTC. The rearrangement joins TRBV4-1 to TRBJ2-5, with 9 bases lining up with TRBD2. The trim removed 0 bases at V and 7 bases at J, leaving 6 bases unmatched. Germline-derived CDR1 and CDR2 are MGHRA and YSYEKL. This CDR3 contains 15 residues.

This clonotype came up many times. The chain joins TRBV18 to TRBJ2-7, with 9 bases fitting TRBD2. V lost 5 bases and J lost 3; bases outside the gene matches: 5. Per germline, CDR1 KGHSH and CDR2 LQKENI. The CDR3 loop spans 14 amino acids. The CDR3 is CASSSGTSYYEQYF. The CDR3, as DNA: TGTGCCAGCTCAAGCGGGACTAGCTACTACGAGCAGTACTTC.